This T cell receptor beta chain was captured by sequencing in a study of radiation and T cells in renal cell carcinoma (dated by TCRdb to about 2020). Regarding the study in general: The samples were drawn from a clinical trial, where primary renal cell carcinomas were treated with 15 Gy of stereotactic body radiation therapy and then removed by nephrectomy 4 weeks afterward. In total, about 50 samples underwent TCR beta sequencing: some 25 tumors plus 27 peripheral blood samples. Across all 50 or so samples, 4,016,671 unique CDR3 nucleotide sequences, encoding roughly 3 million unique CDR3 amino acid sequences, were identified.

With regard to this clone: Its cognate antigen has yet to be identified. Qualities for individual bases were not recorded, and no much larger clone is one base off.

In light of the paper, this sample's time point label describes: blood 2 weeks post-SBRT. The treatment or condition label for this specimen denotes: 15 Gy SBRT to primary tumor, nephrectomy 4 weeks later. Serial peripheral blood from radiation-treated patients was sampled at baseline, 2 weeks and 4 weeks after SBRT to track tumor-enriched clonotypes. All patients had renal cell carcinoma with clear cell pathology. Genomic DNA for TCR sequencing was prepared using the QIAamp DNA Blood Mini Kit (Qiagen). Only samples passing all quality control checks were included in the analyses. The CDR3 contains 14 residues, cysteine and phenylalanine counted. Of the read, only the CDR3 DNA is kept; its 42 bases are in frame from base 1. As encoded in the germline V gene, CDR1 is LGHNA while CDR2 is YNFKEQ. V is clipped by 1 base and J by 10 bases, and the sequence between their germline boundaries is 11 bases long.

Following the manufacturer's recommendations, the immunoSEQ kit was used to generate TCR beta libraries from genomic DNA. To prepare libraries, a first multiplex PCR with proprietary primers was run, followed by a second PCR that added unique barcodes, and a bead cleanup was done after each round. Each sample batch included a kit-provided positive control reaction and a negative control reaction. The final libraries were assessed on an Agilent 4200 TapeStation D1000 ScreenTape, pooled by volume, and quantified by qPCR. Sequencing ran on an Illumina NextSeq500 with a MidOutput 150-cycle cartridge, using 156 Read1 and 15 Index1 cycles with kit custom primers. The pooled library was loaded at roughly 0.98 pM with a roughly 22% PhiX control spike-in. The original methods were these. Vendor-processed data were analyzed in R, with a clonotype defined as all T cells sharing the same CDR3 nucleotide sequence. In the clone abundance analyses, frequencies in each sample were normalized to that sample's 10,000 most abundant clones. Public T cell clones, averaging fewer than five per sample, were removed before analysis. Tumor-enriched and baseline blood-enriched clonotypes were defined by at least a 32-fold difference in abundance between compartments. A beta-binomial differential abundance model was used to identify clonotypes that were expanded or contracted between blood time points. The Baroni-Urbani and Buser coefficient was used to measure tumor-blood repertoire similarity, and groups were compared with two-tailed Wilcoxon tests in R. The source is immuneACCESS, and TCRdb retained only in-frame sequences with V and J called. Part of the clones is not carried over; for the studies checked, unresolved V genes explain less than half of this, and the remainder is unexplained. From that table come the V and J calls and clone size; the DNA was used to work out D and trimming. A total of 160,000 or so clones appear in this sample, approximately 90% of them only once. The top ten clonotypes cover 10% to 15% of the sample.

Broader findings and caveats from the paper: In blood, the top tumor clonotypes increased from baseline to 2 weeks after radiation and then shrank by 4 weeks, which suggests a temporary expansion of tumor-resident clones. Blood repertoire dynamics were not followed beyond 4 weeks after treatment. With a single-armed trial design, the study had no way to address how radiation dose or scheduling affects the TCR repertoire. Because pretreatment tumor biopsies were not available, the baseline intratumoral presence of clonotypes could not be determined.

This receptor chain uses TRBV4-2 and TRBJ1-6; too little of a D gene remains to name it. The origin of this receptor is a woman aged 45-60 years with renal cell carcinoma. The sequencing used blood, collected from a patient whose treatment included radiotherapy and nephrectomy. The DNA sequence is TGTGCCAGCAGCCAAGGGCTGGCTCCATCACCCCTCCACTTT. Translated, this gives CASSQGLAPSPLHF.